This T cell receptor (beta chain) was obtained from a study of cytomegalovirus exposure and HLA in healthy donors. About the study: An earlier analysis found some 100 million unique TCR beta sequences from about 190 million T cells. Overall study results and limits: Presence/absence analyses assumed roughly uniform sequencing depth across donors.

Amplification used 60 Vbeta primers and 13 Jbeta primers. Per the original methods: Later work found tens of millions of unique TCR beta chains, with 9 million to 13 million shared. Profiling relied on immunoSEQ multiplex PCR, and the TCRdb table lists in-frame clones only, not all of them. V and J calls and clone size follow that table, whereas D and trimming were derived from the DNA. This sample has about 230,000 clones, with 77% found just once. Though nominally healthy at sampling, donors likely had unrecorded immune exposures. About this clone: As yet, its antigen is unknown. The sample contains more than one DNA sequence encoding this CDR3.

Trimming cost V 0 bases and J 0 bases, with 4 bases left between them. Germline lookup yields CDR1 SGHRS and CDR2 YFSETQ. CDR3 length: 14 amino acids. The chain combines TRBV5-1 with TRBJ1-3; D unclear. Sequenced material: PBMCs. This TCR was recovered from a woman aged 55-69 years in good health and CMV-seropositive. The CDR3 reads CASSLDSSGNTIYF. CDR3 sequence (DNA): TGCGCCAGCAGCTTGGATAGCTCTGGAAACACCATATATTTT.